A single sample is the source of the 15 T cell receptor beta chains below, sequenced in a study of T-cell reconstitution after alpha-beta-depleted transplantation in children (dated by TCRdb to about 2016). The treatment or condition label on this specimen signifies: allogeneic hematopoietic cell transplantation with graft depleted of TCRalphabeta T cells and CD19 B cells. Receptor libraries were prepared by PCR. This sample was sequenced with an Illumina HiSeq 2500. Molecular barcoding was employed in the preparation of TCR libraries, with unique molecular identifiers being used to normalize TCRbeta repertoire quantification. TCRdb redid the processing of the public reads, applying fastp at Q25 and MiXCR, and retained in-frame beta chains. Each record represents a unique CDR3 protein, reported with the most common genes and DNA among its rows. This sample is represented by roughly 150,000 distinct CDR3 sequences; around 10% of them were singletons. Together, the top ten hold less than 15% of the sample.

Sample: PBMCs, taken before TCRalphabeta/CD19-depleted stem cell transplant. The receptors were sampled from a boy younger than 10 with acute myeloid leukemia, due to receive a stem cell transplant.

This clonotype was recorded many times. V gene TRBV7-9 combines with J gene TRBJ2-7, with D tentatively TRBD1 or TRBD2 (6 bases each). Trimming stripped 1 base from V and 5 bases from J, with 15 bases between. CDR3 length: 15 amino acids. CDR1 is SEHNR and CDR2 is FQNEAQ in the germline V gene (reference sequence). The CDR3 is CASSLGGAGGNEQYF. As DNA, the CDR3 is TGTGCCAGCAGCTTAGGGGGGGCAGGCGGCAACGAGCAGTACTTC. Complete variable domain (other parts from reference TRBV7-9 and TRBJ2-7): DTGVSQNPRHKITKRGQNVTFRCDPISEHNRLYWYRQTLGQGPEFLTYFQNEAQLEKSRLLSDRFSAERPKGSFSTLEIQRTEQGDSAMYLCASSLGGAGGNEQYFGPGTRLTVT.

This clonotype was counted at least ten times. V is TRBV18 and J is TRBJ1-2; D perhaps matches TRBD1 (5 bases). The germline gives CDR1 KGHSH, CDR2 LQKENI. CDR3 length: 13 amino acids. V shed 1 base and J shed 4 bases, with 7 bases lying between them. In nucleotides, the CDR3 is TGTGCCAGCTCACCACTGGACACCTATGGCTACACCTTC. The encoded protein is CASSPLDTYGYTF.

The chain employs TRBV30 and TRBJ1-4; maybe TRBD1 (5 bases). This CDR3 region has 13 residues. Germline assignment: CDR1 GTSNPN and CDR2 SVGIG (reference sequence). Trimming shortened V by 4 bases and J by 7 bases, and 13 bases separated the two germline ends. Here the CDR3 reads CAWNQNGGEKLFF. The CDR3 nucleotides read TGTGCCTGGAACCAAAACGGGGGTGAAAAACTGTTTTTT.

This clonotype has ten or more counts. This chain uses TRBV29-1 with TRBJ2-7; 7 positions match TRBD2. This CDR3 comprises 13 residues. Losses at the gene ends were 2 bases for V and 3 bases for J; bases not matched to a gene: 4. Germline CDR1 and CDR2: SQVTM and ANQGSEA. CDR3 loop: CSVELAGLYEQYF. In nucleotides, the CDR3 is TGCAGCGTTGAATTAGCGGGTCTCTACGAGCAGTACTTC.

The sample holds one count of this clonotype. The chain recombines TRBV5-4 with TRBJ2-1, with 15 nucleotides matching TRBD2. CDR1 is SGHNT, CDR2 YYREEE, per germline (reference sequence). This CDR3 spans 17 amino acids. Trimming removed 4 bases from V and 3 bases from J; junction bases left unmatched: 5. CDR3 nucleotide sequence: TGTGCCAGCAGCCCCAGGACTAGCGGGGGGGTCTACAATGAGCAGTTCTTC. It specifies CASSPRTSGGVYNEQFF.

This clonotype was observed many times. The chain combines TRBV27 with TRBJ2-5, with D maybe TRBD2 (6 bases). Germline lookup yields CDR1 MNHEY and CDR2 SMNVEV (reference sequence). V dropped 5 bases and J dropped 3 bases, with 13 bases sitting between them. CDR3 size: 14 residues. In DNA, the CDR3 is TGTGCCAGCAGTCCCAGCGGAGGGGAAGAGACCCAGTACTTC. Protein sequence: CASSPSGGEETQYF.

At least ten counts were recorded for this clonotype. The J gene is TRBJ1-2, the V gene TRBV6-5; no firm D call. The CDR3 consists of 15 residues. Trimming pared 6 bases from V and 0 bases from J, leaving 14 bases between. Germline CDR1 and CDR2: MNHEY and SVGAGI. CDR3 in DNA: TGTGCCAGCAGAAAAGGGTCGGGGACTAACTATGGCTACACCTTC. Its protein product is CASRKGSGTNYGYTF.

In its sample, this clonotype was seen many times. The V gene is TRBV12-3 or TRBV12-4, the J gene TRBJ1-1; perhaps TRBD1 as D (6 bases). The CDR3 is 16 residues long. V lost 7 bases to trimming and J lost 1 base, with 19 bases between them. The DNA of the CDR3 is TGTGCCAGCACCGCAGGTATGGGGGCCGGGAACACTGAAGCTTTCTTT. Encoded protein: CASTAGMGAGNTEAFF.

This clonotype has a count of ten or more. The chain couples TRBV5-1 to TRBJ1-1, with 7 bases identical to TRBD1. V was pared by 0 bases and J by 4 bases, with 9 bases of the junction left unmatched. This CDR3 comprises 16 residues. Germline values: CDR1 SGHRS, CDR2 YFSETQ. CDR3: CASSLGGGGTGTEAFF. For the CDR3, the DNA is TGCGCCAGCAGCTTGGGAGGGGGCGGTACGGGCACTGAAGCTTTCTTT.

Details on this clonotype: A much larger clone lies one base from this, so it may be a read error. The chain employs TRBV20-1 and TRBJ2-1; TRBD2 matches at 10 bases. The germline gives CDR1 DFQATT, CDR2 SNEGSKA (reference sequence). The CDR3 loop spans 17 amino acids. CDR3: CCARGLAGAQTYNEQFF. CDR3 nucleotide sequence: TGCTGTGCTAGAGGTCTAGCGGGAGCCCAAACCTACAATGAGCAGTTCTTC.

There are many counts of this clonotype. The chain joins TRBV18 to TRBJ2-1; 8 positions match TRBD2. The CDR3 sequence is 15 residues long. Per the germline V gene, CDR1 is KGHSH and CDR2 is LQKENI. With 0 bases clipped from V and 7 bases from J, the junction kept 5 bases outside the gene matches. The chain's CDR3 is CASSPPLAGRNEQFF. The CDR3 DNA reads as TGTGCCAGCTCACCACCATTAGCGGGACGGAATGAGCAGTTCTTC.

This clonotype was recorded at least ten times. V usage is TRBV30 and J usage is TRBJ2-2; weak D call: TRBD1 (5 bases). This CDR3 has 13 amino acids. Trimming pared 0 bases from V and 3 bases from J, leaving 5 bases between. Germline CDR1 reads GTSNPN; CDR2 reads SVGIG (reference sequence). The CDR3 coding sequence is TGTGCCTGGAGTGTAGGGGACACCGGGGAGCTGTTTTTT. Amino acid sequence: CAWSVGDTGELFF.

This clonotype was found many times. This chain uses TRBV20-1 with TRBJ2-7, with D possibly being TRBD2 (5 bases). This CDR3 comprises 13 residues. Germline lookup yields CDR1 DFQATT and CDR2 SNEGSKA (reference sequence). The V end lost 3 bases, the J end lost 0 bases, and 9 bases lay between the germline ends. The DNA for the CDR3 is TGCAGTGCTAGGTGGGCGGGCTCCTACGAGCAGTACTTC. Translation: CSARWAGSYEQYF.

This clonotype came up many times. CDR3 sequence reads: CASSLGDGNYGYTF. CDR3 nucleotides: TGTGCCAGCAGTTTAGGAGACGGAAACTATGGCTACACCTTC. The chain links TRBV12-3 or TRBV12-4 to TRBJ1-2; D is undetermined. The V gene lost 1 base and the J gene lost 2 bases, with 8 bases spanning the gap. This CDR3 has 14 amino acids.

This clonotype was seen repeatedly, ten times or more. J is TRBJ2-2 and V is TRBV5-1; D is unclear. CDR1 SGHRS and CDR2 YFSETQ come from the germline V gene. CDR3 length: 13 residues. V dropped 3 bases and J dropped 6 bases, with 9 bases sitting between them. CDR3 DNA sequence: TGCGCCAGCAGCTCGATCGGCTCCGGGGAGCTGTTTTTT. This encodes CASSSIGSGELFF.